These 16 T cell receptor beta chains share one sample of origin, sequenced in a study of cytomegalovirus exposure and HLA in healthy donors. 60 Vbeta and 13 Jbeta primers were used in PCR. TCRdb's table, derived via immunoSEQ multiplex PCR, lists solely in-frame clones and lacks some. In the table there are some 98,000 clones, roughly two thirds of which are singletons. Sample: PBMCs. The receptors were gathered from a man aged 50 to 60 in good health and CMV-seronegative.

V usage is TRBV18 and J usage is TRBJ2-2; D is ambiguous. Trimming shortened V by 1 base and J by 1 base, and 10 bases separated the two germline ends. Per germline, CDR1 KGHSH and CDR2 LQKENI. This CDR3 is built from 16 residues. DNA for the CDR3: TGTGCCAGCTCACCACTGAACAGTTTGAACACCGGGGAGCTGTTTTTT. It is translated as CASSPLNSLNTGELFF.

This chain links TRBV5-6 with TRBJ2-1; possible D gene TRBD1, 5 bases. The CDR3 loop spans 14 amino acids. Trimming removed 0 bases from V and 4 bases from J, with 8 bases in between. CDR1 and CDR2 (germline): SGHDT, YYEEEE. CDR3 protein: CASSLGKGYNEQFF. In DNA form, the CDR3 reads TGTGCCAGCAGCTTGGGGAAGGGGTACAATGAGCAGTTCTTC.

With respect to this clone: The sample carries other DNA sequences with the same CDR3. CDR3 amino acids: CASSPGTGGYEQYF. As DNA, the CDR3 is TGCGCCAGCAGCCCAGGGACAGGGGGTTACGAGCAGTACTTC. This chain joins TRBV5-1 and TRBJ2-7; 11 bases line up with TRBD1. Germline V gene data show CDR1 as SGHRS and CDR2 as YFSETQ. The trim removed 4 bases at V and 4 bases at J, leaving 4 bases unmatched. The CDR3 consists of 14 residues. Complete variable domain (other parts from reference TRBV5-1 and TRBJ2-7): KAGVTQTPRYLIKTRGQQVTLSCSPISGHRSVSWYQQTPGQGLQFLFEYFSETQRNKGNFPGRFSGRQFSNSRSEMNVSTLELGDSALYLCASSPGTGGYEQYFGPGTRLTVT.

The table lists this clone with a count of one. The rearrangement links TRBV28 to TRBJ2-7, with D possibly being TRBD1 (6 bases). Trimming left V 4 bases short and J 3 bases short, with 13 bases between. Germline loops: CDR1 MDHEN, CDR2 SYDVKM. The CDR3 covers 14 residues. The CDR3 sequence: CASSSPGHHYEQYF. The CDR3 region has the DNA TGTGCCAGCAGTTCCCCGGGACACCACTACGAGCAGTACTTC.

The chain has TRBV7-9 and TRBJ2-2, with 7 bases matching TRBD1. CDR1 and CDR2 (germline): SEHNR, FQNEAQ (reference sequence). The CDR3 extends over 14 amino acids. After removal of 5 bases from V and 6 bases from J, the junction contained 6 bases not matched to a gene. As DNA, the CDR3 is TGTGCCAGCAGCGCGACAGGGCGGGCCGGGGAGCTGTTTTTT. Translating it yields CASSATGRAGELFF.

The chain employs TRBV4-1 and TRBJ2-1; possible D gene TRBD1, 6 bases. Germline V gene lookup returns CDR1 MGHRA and CDR2 YSYEKL. V was trimmed by 0 bases and J by 2 bases, leaving 8 bases between them. The CDR3 sequence is 15 residues long. The CDR3 reads CASSQEQGTYNEQFF. CDR3 sequence (DNA): TGCGCCAGCAGCCAAGAACAGGGCACCTACAATGAGCAGTTCTTC.

The V and J genes are TRBV7-9 and TRBJ2-3; 7 bases line up with TRBD2. This CDR3 is 18 amino acids long. Losses at the gene ends were 5 bases for V and 0 bases for J; bases not matched to a gene: 14. Germline V gene sequence: CDR1 SEHNR, CDR2 FQNEAQ (reference sequence). Written as DNA, the CDR3 is TGTGCCAGCAGCCCTAGAGGGTACGGGAGGAAAAGCACAGATACGCAGTATTTT. Translated, it gives CASSPRGYGRKSTDTQYF.

This clone showed up just once. J is TRBJ2-1 and V is TRBV6-1; 10 nucleotides agree with TRBD2. V was clipped by 2 bases and J by 8 bases; unmatched bases: 9. Germline CDR1 and CDR2: MNHNS and SASEGT. The CDR3 spans 16 residues. CDR3 nucleotides: TGTGCCAGCAGTGAAAGGCCTAGCGGGGGTCATGATGAGCAGTTCTTC. This translates into CASSERPSGGHDEQFF.

The chain uses TRBV2 and TRBJ1-1; a possible D gene is TRBD1 (6 bases). Germline values: CDR1 SNHLY, CDR2 FYNNEI. Trimming removed 7 bases at V and 1 base at J, with 7 bases between. The CDR3 is made up of 12 amino acids. The CDR3 loop is CASNRANTEAFF. In DNA form, the CDR3 reads TGTGCCAGCAACAGGGCGAACACTGAAGCTTTCTTT.

The chain joins TRBV5-1 to TRBJ2-3, with 11 positions matching TRBD2. Germline trimming cut 0 bases from V and 0 bases from J; bases unmatched to any gene: 9. The CDR3 loop spans 19 amino acids. Germline V gene sequence: CDR1 SGHRS, CDR2 YFSETQ. The CDR3 reads CASSLELTSGDYSTDTQYF. DNA of the CDR3: TGCGCCAGCAGCTTGGAATTGACTAGCGGGGACTATAGCACAGATACGCAGTATTTT.

DNA for the CDR3: TGTGCCTGGAGTGTACTCGGGAACACTGAAGCTTTCTTT. Its protein is CAWSVLGNTEAFF. V is TRBV30 and J is TRBJ1-1; D not resolved. Trimming stripped 0 bases from V and 1 base from J, with 6 bases between. CDR3 size: 13 residues. CDR1 is GTSNPN and CDR2 is SVGIG in the germline V gene (reference sequence).

Only one count was recorded for this clone. The chain recombines TRBV27 with TRBJ1-2; unclear D gene. The CDR3 covers 14 residues. CDR1 and CDR2 (germline): MNHEY, SMNVEV (reference sequence). Trimming stripped 5 bases from V and 1 base from J, with 11 bases between. The CDR3 region is CASSPREGNYGYTF. DNA for the CDR3: TGTGCCAGCAGTCCAAGGGAGGGTAACTATGGCTACACCTTC.

This sequence joins TRBV9 and TRBJ2-1, with a weak D call TRBD2 (5 bases). The germline CDR1 and CDR2 sequences are SGDLS and YYNGEE. V was trimmed by 4 bases and J by 7 bases, leaving 15 bases between them. This CDR3 contains 14 residues. Here the CDR3 reads CASSLYTTGNEQFF. The DNA of the CDR3 is TGTGCCAGCAGCCTGTACACGACGGGGAATGAGCAGTTCTTC. The complete variable domain, with remaining parts taken from reference TRBV9 and TRBJ2-1, reads DSGVTQTPKHLITATGQRVTLRCSPRSGDLSVYWYQQSLDQGLQFLIQYYNGEERAKGNILERFSAQQFPDLHSELNLSSLELGDSALYFCASSLYTTGNEQFFGPGTRLTVL.

This rearrangement joins TRBV7-8 to TRBJ2-5; D perhaps matches TRBD2 (6 bases). The V and J ends lost 8 bases and 2 bases respectively, with 12 bases between them. The V gene's germline CDR1 is SGHVS and CDR2 FQNEAQ. There are 13 residues in the CDR3. CDR3 sequence (DNA): TGTGCCAGCGCCACCGGGGGTCAAGAGACCCAGTACTTC. Amino acid sequence: CASATGGQETQYF.

V is TRBV5-4 and J is TRBJ1-6; D is possibly TRBD1 (6 bases). The germline CDR1 and CDR2 sequences are SGHNT and YYREEE (reference sequence). Trimming left V 4 bases short and J 0 bases short, with 23 bases between. The CDR3 covers 20 residues. CDR3 sequence reads: CASSARPGHRGLSYNSPLHF. CDR3 DNA sequence: TGTGCCAGCAGCGCAAGACCGGGACACCGGGGCCTCTCCTATAATTCACCCCTCCACTTT.

The chain links TRBV5-6 to TRBJ2-5; TRBD1 agrees at 9 bases. The DNA end favors TRBJ2-7, so the J call may be wrong. This CDR3 has 14 residues. From germline, CDR1 is SGHDT and CDR2 YYEEEE. CDR3 DNA sequence: TGTGCCAGCAGCCCAGACAGGGGGGTTTACGAGCAGTACTTC. This sequence encodes CASSPDRGVYEQYF.